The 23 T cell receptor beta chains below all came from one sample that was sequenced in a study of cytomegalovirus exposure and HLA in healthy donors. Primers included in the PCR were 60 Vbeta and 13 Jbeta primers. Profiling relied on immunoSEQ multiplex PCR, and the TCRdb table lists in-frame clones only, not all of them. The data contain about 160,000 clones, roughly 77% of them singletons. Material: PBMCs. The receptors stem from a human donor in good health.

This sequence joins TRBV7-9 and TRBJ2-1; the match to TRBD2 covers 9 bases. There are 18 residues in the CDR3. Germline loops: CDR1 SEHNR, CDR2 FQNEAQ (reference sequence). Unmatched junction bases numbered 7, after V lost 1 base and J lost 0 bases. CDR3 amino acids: CASSLGISGSGSYNEQFF. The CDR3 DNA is TGTGCCAGCAGCTTAGGTATTAGCGGGAGTGGCTCCTACAATGAGCAGTTCTTC.

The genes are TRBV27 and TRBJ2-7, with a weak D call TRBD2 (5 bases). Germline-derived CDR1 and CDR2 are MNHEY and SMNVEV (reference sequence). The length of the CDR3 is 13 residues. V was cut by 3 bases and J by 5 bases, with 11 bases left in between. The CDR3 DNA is TGTGCCAGCAGTTTCCGGGAAGGAAACGAGCAGTACTTC. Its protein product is CASSFREGNEQYF.

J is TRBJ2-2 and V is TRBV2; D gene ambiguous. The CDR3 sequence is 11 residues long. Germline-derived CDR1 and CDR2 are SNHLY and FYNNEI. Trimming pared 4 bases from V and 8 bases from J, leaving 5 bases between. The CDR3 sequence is CASSGTGELFF. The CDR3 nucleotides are TGTGCCAGCAGTGGTACTGGGGAGCTGTTTTTT.

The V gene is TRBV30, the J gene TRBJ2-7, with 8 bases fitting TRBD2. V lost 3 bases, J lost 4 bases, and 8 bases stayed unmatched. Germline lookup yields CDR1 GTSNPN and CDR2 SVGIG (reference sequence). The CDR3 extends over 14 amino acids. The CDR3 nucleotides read TGTGCCTGGAGCGGGAGGGGCATCAGATACGAGCAGTACTTC. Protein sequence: CAWSGRGIRYEQYF.

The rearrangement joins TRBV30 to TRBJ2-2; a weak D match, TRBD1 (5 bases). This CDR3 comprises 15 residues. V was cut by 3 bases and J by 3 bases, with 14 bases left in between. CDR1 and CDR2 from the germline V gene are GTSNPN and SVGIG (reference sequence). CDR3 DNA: TGTGCCTGGAGAATCCGCAGGGCCGACACCGGGGAGCTGTTTTTT. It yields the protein CAWRIRRADTGELFF.

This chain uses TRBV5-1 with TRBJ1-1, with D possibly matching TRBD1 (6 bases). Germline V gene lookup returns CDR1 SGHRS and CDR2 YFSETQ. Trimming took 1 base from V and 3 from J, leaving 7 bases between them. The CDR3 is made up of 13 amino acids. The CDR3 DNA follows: TGCGCCAGCAGCTTGAAGGGGGACACTGAAGCTTTCTTT. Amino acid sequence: CASSLKGDTEAFF. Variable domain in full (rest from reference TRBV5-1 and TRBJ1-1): KAGVTQTPRYLIKTRGQQVTLSCSPISGHRSVSWYQQTPGQGLQFLFEYFSETQRNKGNFPGRFSGRQFSNSRSEMNVSTLELGDSALYLCASSLKGDTEAFFGQGTRLTVV.

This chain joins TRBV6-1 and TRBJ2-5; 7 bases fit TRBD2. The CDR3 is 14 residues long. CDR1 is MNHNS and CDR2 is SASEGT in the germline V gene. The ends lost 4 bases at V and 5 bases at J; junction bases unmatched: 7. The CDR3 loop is CASSGAGLRETQYF. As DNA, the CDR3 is TGTGCCAGCAGTGGGGCGGGACTAAGGGAGACCCAGTACTTC.

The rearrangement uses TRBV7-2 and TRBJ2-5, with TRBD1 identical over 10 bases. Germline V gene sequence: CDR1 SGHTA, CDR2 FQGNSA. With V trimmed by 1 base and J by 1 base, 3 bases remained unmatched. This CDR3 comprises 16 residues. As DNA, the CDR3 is TGTGCCAGCAGCTTAGTAGGACAGGGGGTCCAAGAGACCCAGTACTTC. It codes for CASSLVGQGVQETQYF.

CDR3 protein: CASSPPTGRGYNEQFF. CDR3 sequence (DNA): TGTGCCAGCTCACCACCCACTGGGAGGGGATACAATGAGCAGTTCTTC. The genes are TRBV18 and TRBJ2-1; TRBD2 matches at 7 bases. This CDR3 region has 16 residues. The V and J ends lost 0 bases and 4 bases, in that order; junction bases with no gene match: 6. Germline V gene lookup returns CDR1 KGHSH and CDR2 LQKENI.

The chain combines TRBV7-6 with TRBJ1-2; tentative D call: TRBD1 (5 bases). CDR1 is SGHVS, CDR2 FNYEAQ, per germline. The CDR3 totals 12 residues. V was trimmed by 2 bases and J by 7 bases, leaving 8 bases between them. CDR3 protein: CASSLLGGGYTF. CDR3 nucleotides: TGTGCCAGCAGCTTACTGGGGGGTGGCTACACCTTC.

The CDR3 DNA is TGTGCCAGCAGTGCATTAACCGGGACTAGGTTCGACGAGCAGTACTTC. As protein: CASSALTGTRFDEQYF. V usage is TRBV6-1 and J usage is TRBJ2-7, with 8 bases lining up with TRBD2. With V trimmed by 4 bases and J by 5 bases, 13 bases remained unmatched. This CDR3 is built from 16 residues. Per germline, CDR1 MNHNS and CDR2 SASEGT.

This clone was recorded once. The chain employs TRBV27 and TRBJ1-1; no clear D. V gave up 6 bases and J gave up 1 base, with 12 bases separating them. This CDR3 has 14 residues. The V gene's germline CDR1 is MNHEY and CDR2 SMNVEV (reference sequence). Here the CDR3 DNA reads TGTGCCAGCAGACCCTGGACTGGGAACACTGAAGCTTTCTTT. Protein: CASRPWTGNTEAFF.

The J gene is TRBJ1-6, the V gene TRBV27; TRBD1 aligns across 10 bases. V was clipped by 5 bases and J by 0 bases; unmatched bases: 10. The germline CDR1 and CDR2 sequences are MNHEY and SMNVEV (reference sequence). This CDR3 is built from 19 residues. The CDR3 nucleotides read TGTGCCAGCAGTATCGCGGGGACAGGGGTTAGCTCCTATAATTCACCCCTCCACTTT. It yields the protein CASSIAGTGVSSYNSPLHF.

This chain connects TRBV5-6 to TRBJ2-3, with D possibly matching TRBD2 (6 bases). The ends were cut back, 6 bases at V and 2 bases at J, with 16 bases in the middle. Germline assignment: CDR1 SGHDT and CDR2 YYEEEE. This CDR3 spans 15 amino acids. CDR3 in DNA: TGTGCCAGCATCCCCTCTCGGACTACCACAGATACGCAGTATTTT. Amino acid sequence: CASIPSRTTTDTQYF.

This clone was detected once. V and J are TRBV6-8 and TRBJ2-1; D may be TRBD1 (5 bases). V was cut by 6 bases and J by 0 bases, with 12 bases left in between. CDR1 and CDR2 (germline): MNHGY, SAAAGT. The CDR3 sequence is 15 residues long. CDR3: CASRPREGSYNEQFF. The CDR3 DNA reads TGTGCCAGCAGGCCCAGGGAAGGCTCCTACAATGAGCAGTTCTTC.

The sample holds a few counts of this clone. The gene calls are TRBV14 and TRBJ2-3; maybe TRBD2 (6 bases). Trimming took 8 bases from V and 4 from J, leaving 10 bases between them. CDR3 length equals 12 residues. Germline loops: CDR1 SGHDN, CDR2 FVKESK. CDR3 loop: CASGGRPDTQYF. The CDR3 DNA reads TGTGCCAGCGGGGGGAGACCAGATACGCAGTATTTT.

CDR3 sequence (DNA): TGTGCCAGCAGCCCCTCGGGGGGAGAGACCCAGTACTTC. Translated: CASSPSGGETQYF. The genes are TRBV14 and TRBJ2-5; 7 bases are shared with TRBD2. CDR1 SGHDN and CDR2 FVKESK come from the germline V gene. V shed 4 bases and J 4 bases; nucleotides not matched to a gene: 3. This CDR3 has 13 amino acids. Looking up the rest from reference TRBV14 and TRBJ2-5 gives the full variable domain: EAGVTQFPSHSVIEKGQTVTLRCDPISGHDNLYWYRRVMGKEIKFLLHFVKESKQDESGMPNNRFLAERTGGTYSTLKVQPAELEDSGVYFCASSPSGGETQYFGPGTRLLVL.

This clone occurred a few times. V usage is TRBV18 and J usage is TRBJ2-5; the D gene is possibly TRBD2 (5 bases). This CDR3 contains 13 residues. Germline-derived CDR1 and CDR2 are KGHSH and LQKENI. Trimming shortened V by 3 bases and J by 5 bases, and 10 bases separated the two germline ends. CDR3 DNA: TGTGCCAGCTCACCCGCCGGGGTGGAGACCCAGTACTTC. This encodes CASSPAGVETQYF.

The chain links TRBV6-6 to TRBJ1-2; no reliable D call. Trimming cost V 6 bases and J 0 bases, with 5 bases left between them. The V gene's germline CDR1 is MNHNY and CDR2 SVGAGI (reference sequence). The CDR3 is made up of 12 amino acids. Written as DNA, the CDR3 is TGTGCCAGCAGCCGGGCTAACTATGGCTACACCTTC. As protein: CASSRANYGYTF.

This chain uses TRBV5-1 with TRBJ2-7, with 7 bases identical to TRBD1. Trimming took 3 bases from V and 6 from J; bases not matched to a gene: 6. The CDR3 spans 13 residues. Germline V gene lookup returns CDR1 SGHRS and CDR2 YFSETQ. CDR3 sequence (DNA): TGCGCCAGCAGCTCGAACTACAGGGGCGAGCAGTACTTC. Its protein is CASSSNYRGEQYF.

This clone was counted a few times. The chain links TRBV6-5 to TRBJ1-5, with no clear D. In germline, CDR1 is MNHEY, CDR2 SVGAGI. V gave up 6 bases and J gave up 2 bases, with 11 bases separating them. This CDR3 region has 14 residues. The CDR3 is CASSRGSRNQPQHF. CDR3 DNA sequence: TGTGCCAGCAGCCGCGGCAGCCGCAATCAGCCCCAGCATTTT.

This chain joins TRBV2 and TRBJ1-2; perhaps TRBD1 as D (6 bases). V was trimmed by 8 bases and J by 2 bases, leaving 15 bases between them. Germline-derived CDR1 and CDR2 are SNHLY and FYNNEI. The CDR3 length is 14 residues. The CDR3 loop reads CASLFGTGNYGYTF. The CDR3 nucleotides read TGTGCCAGCCTATTCGGTACAGGGAACTATGGCTACACCTTC.

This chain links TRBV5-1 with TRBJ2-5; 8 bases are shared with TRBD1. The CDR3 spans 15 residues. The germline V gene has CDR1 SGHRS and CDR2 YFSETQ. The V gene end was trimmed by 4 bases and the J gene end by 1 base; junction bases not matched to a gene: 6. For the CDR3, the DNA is TGCGCCAGCAGCCTAGGACAGGGCACCCAAGAGACCCAGTACTTC. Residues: CASSLGQGTQETQYF.